This T cell receptor beta chain was identified during a study of CD8 T cells in ankylosing spondylitis. Concerning this clonotype: What it recognizes is unknown.

Trimming cost V 1 base and J 5 bases; bases outside gene matches: 14. This CDR3 spans 17 amino acids. CDR1 is DFQATT and CDR2 is SNEGSKA in the germline V gene (reference sequence). Overall study findings and caveats: Characteristic, it appeared, of ankylosing spondylitis blood was a TCR beta motif of eight or nine highly homologous variants.

Via MiXCR, TCRdb re-called the 5' RACE reads, giving one row per CDR3 protein. The sample includes some 800,000 distinct CDR3 sequences, about 12% seen only once; the top ten take 0.51%. The source is a male donor with ankylosing spondylitis. Sequencing was carried out using blood, either unsorted or a sorted T cell fraction (not recorded which). The gene calls are TRBV20-1 and TRBJ2-3; 8 positions agree with TRBD2. CDR3: CSARVYLAGSRGDTQYF. The CDR3 bases are TGCAGTGCTAGAGTATATCTAGCGGGTTCGAGGGGAGATACGCAGTATTTT.